These T cell receptor beta chains were read from a single sample in a study of T-cell memory formation after mild COVID-19. One entry per CDR3 protein, called by TCRdb with MiXCR from the 5' RACE reads. The table includes around 250,000 distinct CDR3 sequences, about 16% detected once. The sample comprised PBMCs or a T cell subset sorted from them (not recorded which). These TCRs come from an adult woman who had mild COVID-19 (a few samples of this study predate the infection). Cell type and time point are not known. Both conserved end residues are part of each CDR3. The D gene is left open where the match is weak. Only some rows state a clone size, as once, few, many or a class for expanded clones.

d_call: NA
v_call: TRBV12-3/TRBV12-4
clone_size: many
j_call: TRBJ2-3
cdr3_aa: CASSLGRPQYF
cdr3_nt: TGTGCCAGCAGTTTGGGGAGGCCGCAGTATTTT

d_call: NA
v_call: TRBV7-2
clone_size: NA
j_call: TRBJ2-5
cdr3_aa: CASSSVGRETQYF
cdr3_nt: TGTGCCAGCAGCTCCGTCGGGAGAGAGACCCAGTACTTC

d_call: NA
v_call: TRBV12-3/TRBV12-4
clone_size: NA
j_call: TRBJ1-1
cdr3_aa: CASRGWGTEAFF
cdr3_nt: TGTGCCAGCAGGGGCTGGGGCACTGAAGCTTTCTTT

d_call: TRBD1
v_call: TRBV29-1
clone_size: NA
j_call: TRBJ2-7
cdr3_aa: CSVIDRGLSYEQYF
cdr3_nt: TGCAGCGTTATTGACAGGGGGCTCTCCTACGAGCAGTACTTC

d_call: TRBD2
v_call: TRBV15
clone_size: few
j_call: TRBJ2-3
cdr3_aa: CATSREKRGRDTQYF
cdr3_nt: TGTGCCACCAGCAGAGAGAAGCGGGGCCGGGATACGCAGTATTTT

d_call: NA
v_call: TRBV20-1
clone_size: few
j_call: TRBJ2-2
cdr3_aa: CSAIRGVGTGELFF
cdr3_nt: TGCAGTGCTATACGCGGGGTTGGGACCGGGGAGCTGTTTTTT

d_call: TRBD1
v_call: TRBV5-1
clone_size: few
j_call: TRBJ2-7
cdr3_aa: CASSPFRTGGEQYF
cdr3_nt: TGCGCCAGCAGCCCCTTCCGGACAGGGGGCGAGCAGTACTTC

d_call: TRBD1
v_call: TRBV10-3
clone_size: NA
j_call: TRBJ1-5
cdr3_aa: CAISPDREPQHF
cdr3_nt: TGTGCCATCAGCCCCGACAGGGAACCCCAGCATTTT

d_call: NA
v_call: TRBV24-1
clone_size: NA
j_call: TRBJ1-5
cdr3_aa: CATSYGSNQPQHF
cdr3_nt: TGTGCCACCAGTTATGGATCAAATCAGCCCCAGCATTTT

d_call: TRBD2
v_call: TRBV3-1
clone_size: few
j_call: TRBJ2-7
cdr3_aa: CASSLRGSGLTYEQYF
cdr3_nt: TGTGCCAGCAGCCTGCGGGGTAGCGGGCTAACCTACGAGCAGTACTTC

d_call: NA
v_call: TRBV20-1
clone_size: NA
j_call: TRBJ1-3
cdr3_aa: CSAEGQGMGNTIYF
cdr3_nt: TGCAGTGCCGAAGGACAAGGGATGGGGAACACCATATATTTT

d_call: TRBD2
v_call: TRBV24-1
clone_size: many
j_call: TRBJ2-1
cdr3_aa: CATSAWASGLPSYNEQFF
cdr3_nt: TGTGCCACCAGTGCCTGGGCTAGCGGCCTTCCCTCCTACAATGAGCAGTTCTTC

d_call: NA
v_call: TRBV3-1
clone_size: NA
j_call: TRBJ1-1
cdr3_aa: CASSPPGLNTEAFF
cdr3_nt: TGTGCCAGCAGCCCGCCGGGACTGAACACTGAAGCTTTCTTT

d_call: TRBD2
v_call: TRBV12-3/TRBV12-4
clone_size: many
j_call: TRBJ2-3
cdr3_aa: CASSWTSGRGVTQYF
cdr3_nt: TGTGCCAGCAGCTGGACTAGCGGGCGCGGGGTTACGCAGTATTTT

d_call: TRBD2
v_call: TRBV18
clone_size: few
j_call: TRBJ2-5
cdr3_aa: CASSLGTSLETQYF
cdr3_nt: TGTGCCAGCTCACTCGGGACTAGCTTGGAGACCCAGTACTTC

d_call: TRBD2
v_call: TRBV11-2
clone_size: NA
j_call: TRBJ2-1
cdr3_aa: CASSLDPFQRGREVYHNEQFF
cdr3_nt: TGTGCCAGCAGCTTAGATCCCTTTCAGCGTGGGCGGGAGGTTTATCACAATGAGCAGTTCTTC

d_call: NA
v_call: TRBV12-3/TRBV12-4
clone_size: few
j_call: TRBJ2-2
cdr3_aa: CASSLGDTKSGELFF
cdr3_nt: TGTGCCAGCAGTTTGGGGGACACCAAATCCGGGGAGCTGTTTTTT

d_call: TRBD2
v_call: TRBV9
clone_size: many
j_call: TRBJ2-1
cdr3_aa: CASSVVLANPNEQFF
cdr3_nt: TGTGCCAGCAGCGTAGTACTAGCGAACCCCAATGAGCAGTTCTTC

d_call: TRBD1
v_call: TRBV7-6
clone_size: many
j_call: TRBJ2-3
cdr3_aa: CASSWGQGKGTDTQYF
cdr3_nt: TGTGCCAGCAGCTGGGGACAGGGAAAGGGTACAGATACGCAGTATTTT

d_call: NA
v_call: TRBV7-9
clone_size: many
j_call: TRBJ2-3
cdr3_aa: CASSLRDTTDTQYF
cdr3_nt: TGTGCCAGCAGCCTAAGGGATACCACAGATACGCAGTATTTT

d_call: TRBD1
v_call: TRBV6-5
clone_size: many
j_call: TRBJ1-5
cdr3_aa: CASSSMDRGHSNQPQHF
cdr3_nt: TGTGCCAGCAGTTCCATGGACAGGGGGCATAGCAATCAGCCCCAGCATTTT

d_call: TRBD1
v_call: TRBV20-1
clone_size: NA
j_call: TRBJ1-1
cdr3_aa: CSARDVFQGVRRTEAFF
cdr3_nt: TGCAGTGCTAGAGATGTGTTCCAGGGGGTTCGTCGGACTGAAGCTTTCTTT

d_call: TRBD1
v_call: TRBV5-1
clone_size: NA
j_call: TRBJ1-2
cdr3_aa: CASSFAGQNYGYTF
cdr3_nt: TGCGCCAGCAGCTTCGCGGGACAGAACTATGGCTACACCTTC

d_call: TRBD1
v_call: TRBV12-3/TRBV12-4
clone_size: many
j_call: TRBJ2-1
cdr3_aa: CASSLAGGNEQFF
cdr3_nt: TGTGCCAGCAGCTTGGCAGGGGGCAATGAGCAGTTCTTC

d_call: NA
v_call: TRBV5-1
clone_size: few
j_call: TRBJ2-1
cdr3_aa: CASRLGTGSSSYNEQFF
cdr3_nt: TGCGCCAGCAGACTCGGTACAGGGTCCAGCTCCTACAATGAGCAGTTCTTC

d_call: NA
v_call: TRBV5-1
clone_size: NA
j_call: TRBJ1-6
cdr3_aa: CASSLERNSPLHF
cdr3_nt: TGCGCCAGCAGCTTGGAACGGAATTCACCCCTCCACTTT

d_call: NA
v_call: TRBV5-6
clone_size: few
j_call: TRBJ1-4
cdr3_aa: CASSWGRQKHEKLFF
cdr3_nt: TGTGCCAGCAGCTGGGGACGACAGAAGCATGAAAAACTGTTTTTT

d_call: NA
v_call: TRBV3-1
clone_size: NA
j_call: TRBJ2-7
cdr3_aa: CASSADWGPRVSYEQYF
cdr3_nt: TGTGCCAGCAGCGCTGACTGGGGACCCCGAGTATCCTACGAGCAGTACTTC

d_call: NA
v_call: TRBV7-8
clone_size: NA
j_call: TRBJ2-1
cdr3_aa: CASSLKRGYNEQFF
cdr3_nt: TGTGCCAGCAGCCTAAAGAGGGGTTACAATGAGCAGTTCTTC

d_call: TRBD1
v_call: TRBV24-1
clone_size: NA
j_call: TRBJ2-1
cdr3_aa: CATSDYQGTGMREQFF
cdr3_nt: TGTGCCACCAGTGATTATCAAGGGACAGGGATGCGTGAGCAGTTCTTC

d_call: NA
v_call: TRBV24-1
clone_size: few
j_call: TRBJ2-1
cdr3_aa: CATSAQDGSSYNEQFF
cdr3_nt: TGTGCCACCAGTGCCCAGGACGGGAGCTCCTACAATGAGCAGTTCTTC

d_call: NA
v_call: TRBV12-3/TRBV12-4
clone_size: NA
j_call: TRBJ1-4
cdr3_aa: CASGEAGVPRRVFF
cdr3_nt: TGTGCCAGCGGGGAGGCAGGAGTCCCGAGGAGGGTGTTTTTT

d_call: TRBD2
v_call: TRBV24-1
clone_size: few
j_call: TRBJ2-3
cdr3_aa: CATSDPFGEREKPDTQYF
cdr3_nt: TGTGCCACCAGTGACCCGTTCGGGGAGCGGGAGAAACCAGATACGCAGTATTTT

d_call: NA
v_call: TRBV5-4
clone_size: few
j_call: TRBJ2-3
cdr3_aa: CASSLPAAISTDTQYF
cdr3_nt: TGTGCCAGCAGCTTGCCGGCGGCGATTAGCACAGATACGCAGTATTTT

d_call: NA
v_call: TRBV12-3/TRBV12-4
clone_size: few
j_call: TRBJ1-3
cdr3_aa: CASSRLNTIYF
cdr3_nt: TGTGCCAGCAGCCGATTAAACACCATATATTTT

d_call: NA
v_call: TRBV7-8
clone_size: few
j_call: TRBJ2-1
cdr3_aa: CASSRLTGSYNEQFF
cdr3_nt: TGTGCCAGCAGCCGATTAACAGGGTCCTACAATGAGCAGTTCTTC

d_call: TRBD2
v_call: TRBV7-3
clone_size: few
j_call: TRBJ2-3
cdr3_aa: CASSPGAGVEGTDTQYF
cdr3_nt: TGTGCCAGCAGCCCCGGGGCGGGAGTGGAGGGAACAGATACGCAGTATTTT

d_call: TRBD1
v_call: TRBV12-3/TRBV12-4
clone_size: many
j_call: TRBJ1-5
cdr3_aa: CASSLYRGSGQPQHF
cdr3_nt: TGTGCCAGCAGTTTATACAGGGGTTCGGGGCAGCCCCAGCATTTT

d_call: NA
v_call: TRBV9
clone_size: few
j_call: TRBJ2-5
cdr3_aa: CASSVGEGMKTQYF
cdr3_nt: TGTGCCAGCAGCGTAGGTGAAGGGATGAAGACCCAGTACTTC

d_call: TRBD1
v_call: TRBV7-6
clone_size: many
j_call: TRBJ2-3
cdr3_aa: CASSRNTGQGSDTQYF
cdr3_nt: TGTGCCAGCAGCCGAAACACGGGACAGGGGTCCGATACGCAGTATTTT

d_call: TRBD2
v_call: TRBV12-3/TRBV12-4
clone_size: few
j_call: TRBJ2-1
cdr3_aa: CASGKREGLNEQFF
cdr3_nt: TGTGCCAGCGGTAAGCGGGAGGGCCTAAATGAGCAGTTCTTC

d_call: NA
v_call: TRBV9
clone_size: NA
j_call: TRBJ2-7
cdr3_aa: CASSEGPVLSTEQYF
cdr3_nt: TGTGCCAGCTCGGAGGGGCCAGTCCTTTCTACAGAGCAGTACTTC

d_call: TRBD2
v_call: TRBV27
clone_size: many
j_call: TRBJ2-7
cdr3_aa: CASSLSNRAGEQYF
cdr3_nt: TGTGCCAGCAGTTTATCTAACAGAGCGGGGGAGCAGTACTTC

d_call: TRBD1
v_call: TRBV12-3/TRBV12-4
clone_size: few
j_call: TRBJ1-1
cdr3_aa: CASLRQGATEAFF
cdr3_nt: TGTGCCAGCTTGCGACAGGGGGCCACTGAAGCTTTCTTT

d_call: NA
v_call: TRBV27
clone_size: NA
j_call: TRBJ2-6
cdr3_aa: CASRKGPGPSSGANVLTF
cdr3_nt: TGTGCCAGCAGGAAAGGCCCTGGCCCCTCGTCTGGGGCCAACGTCCTGACTTTC

d_call: NA
v_call: TRBV20-1
clone_size: NA
j_call: TRBJ1-2
cdr3_aa: CSARDLVREAYGYTF
cdr3_nt: TGCAGTGCTAGAGATTTGGTACGGGAAGCCTATGGCTACACCTTC

d_call: NA
v_call: TRBV12-3/TRBV12-4
clone_size: NA
j_call: TRBJ1-2
cdr3_aa: CASRRTGTISYGYTF
cdr3_nt: TGTGCCAGCAGAAGAACAGGGACAATTAGCTATGGCTACACCTTC

d_call: NA
v_call: TRBV30
clone_size: few
j_call: TRBJ2-1
cdr3_aa: CAWSEGVGRNEQFF
cdr3_nt: TGTGCCTGGAGTGAAGGAGTCGGCCGCAATGAGCAGTTCTTC

d_call: TRBD2
v_call: TRBV19
clone_size: few
j_call: TRBJ2-1
cdr3_aa: CASSIGGTSGSSGGTYNEQFF
cdr3_nt: TGTGCCAGTAGTATTGGGGGAACTAGCGGGAGTTCAGGAGGGACCTACAATGAGCAGTTCTTC

d_call: NA
v_call: TRBV30
clone_size: few
j_call: TRBJ1-1
cdr3_aa: CAWSWDTEAFF
cdr3_nt: TGTGCCTGGAGTTGGGACACTGAAGCTTTCTTT

d_call: NA
v_call: TRBV5-1
clone_size: many
j_call: TRBJ2-3
cdr3_aa: CASTPVFVGSGITDTQYF
cdr3_nt: TGCGCCAGCACCCCAGTCTTTGTGGGATCGGGGATCACAGATACGCAGTATTTT

d_call: NA
v_call: TRBV3-1
clone_size: few
j_call: TRBJ1-1
cdr3_aa: CASSHAVGNTEAFF
cdr3_nt: TGTGCCAGCAGCCATGCGGTAGGGAACACTGAAGCTTTCTTT

d_call: TRBD2
v_call: TRBV9
clone_size: NA
j_call: TRBJ2-4
cdr3_aa: CASSVSGTSMGIQYF
cdr3_nt: TGTGCCAGCAGCGTCTCCGGGACTAGCATGGGGATTCAGTACTTC

d_call: TRBD2
v_call: TRBV9
clone_size: NA
j_call: TRBJ2-3
cdr3_aa: CASSVAMLAGTDTQYF
cdr3_nt: TGTGCCAGCAGCGTAGCCATGCTAGCGGGGACAGATACGCAGTATTTT